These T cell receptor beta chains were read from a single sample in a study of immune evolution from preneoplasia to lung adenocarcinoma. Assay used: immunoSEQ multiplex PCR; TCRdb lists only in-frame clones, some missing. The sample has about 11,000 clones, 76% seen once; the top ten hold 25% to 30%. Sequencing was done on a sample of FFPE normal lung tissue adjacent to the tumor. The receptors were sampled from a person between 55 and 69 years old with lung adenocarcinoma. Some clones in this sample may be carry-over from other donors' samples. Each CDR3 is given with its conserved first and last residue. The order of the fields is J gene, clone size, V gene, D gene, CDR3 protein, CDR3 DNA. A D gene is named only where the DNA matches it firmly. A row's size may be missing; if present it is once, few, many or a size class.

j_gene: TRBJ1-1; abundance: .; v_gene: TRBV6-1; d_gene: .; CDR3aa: CASSENPGDRTEAFF; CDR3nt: TGTGCCAGCAGTGAAAATCCAGGGGATCGGACTGAAGCTTTCTTT
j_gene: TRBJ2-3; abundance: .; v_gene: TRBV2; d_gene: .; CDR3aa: CASSGNSGASTDTQYF; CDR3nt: TGTGCCAGCAGTGGGAATAGCGGAGCCTCCACGGATACGCAGTATTTT
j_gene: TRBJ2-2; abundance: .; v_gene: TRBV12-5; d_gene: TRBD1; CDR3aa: CASGVGQGNGGELFF; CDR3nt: TGTGCTAGTGGCGTAGGACAGGGGAACGGCGGGGAGCTGTTTTTT
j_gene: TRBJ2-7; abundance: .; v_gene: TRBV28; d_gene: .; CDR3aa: CASSLFKGAYEQYF; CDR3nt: TGTGCCAGCAGTTTATTCAAGGGGGCCTACGAGCAGTACTTC
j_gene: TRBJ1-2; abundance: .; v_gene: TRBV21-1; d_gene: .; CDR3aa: CASTTTIYPLGYTF; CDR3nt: TGTGCCAGCACCACAACGATTTATCCGTTAGGCTACACCTTC
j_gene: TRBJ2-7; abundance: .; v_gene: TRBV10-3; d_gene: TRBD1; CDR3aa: CAISGTGSYEQYF; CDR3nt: TGTGCCATCAGTGGGACAGGTTCGTACGAGCAGTACTTC
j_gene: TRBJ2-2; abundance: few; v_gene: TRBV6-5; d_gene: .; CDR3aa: CASRIEYRNTGELFF; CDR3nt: TGTGCCAGCAGAATAGAGTATCGAAACACCGGGGAGCTGTTTTTT
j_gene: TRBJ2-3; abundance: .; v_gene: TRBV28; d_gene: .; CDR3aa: CASSFRPSTRADTQYF; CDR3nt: TGTGCCAGCAGTTTCCGCCCTTCCACTAGAGCAGATACGCAGTATTTT
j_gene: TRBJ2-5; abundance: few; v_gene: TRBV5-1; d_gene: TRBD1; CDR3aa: CASSSGQGMETQYF; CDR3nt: TGCGCCAGCAGCTCGGGACAGGGCATGGAGACCCAGTACTTC
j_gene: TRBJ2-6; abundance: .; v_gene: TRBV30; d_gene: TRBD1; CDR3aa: CAWGRTGGSGANVLTF; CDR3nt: TGTGCCTGGGGTCGGACAGGGGGCTCTGGGGCCAACGTCCTGACTTTC
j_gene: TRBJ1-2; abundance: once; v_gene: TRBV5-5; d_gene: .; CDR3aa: CASSLTQESGYTF; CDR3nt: TGTGCCAGCAGCTTAACACAGGAGTCCGGCTACACCTTC
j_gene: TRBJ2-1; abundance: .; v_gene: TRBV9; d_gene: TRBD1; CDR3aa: CASSVTERGQGFF; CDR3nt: TGTGCCAGCAGCGTAACGGAGAGAGGACAGGGGTTCTTC
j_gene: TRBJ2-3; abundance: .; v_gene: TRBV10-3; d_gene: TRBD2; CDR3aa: CAISSGRSDTQYF; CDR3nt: TGTGCCATCAGTAGCGGGAGGTCAGATACGCAGTATTTT
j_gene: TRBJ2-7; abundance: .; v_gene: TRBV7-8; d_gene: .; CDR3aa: CASSLLGFYEQYF; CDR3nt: TGTGCCAGCAGTCTCCTCGGCTTCTACGAGCAGTACTTC
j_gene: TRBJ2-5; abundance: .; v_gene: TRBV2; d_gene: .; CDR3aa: CASSPGRIQETQYF; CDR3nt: TGTGCCAGCAGTCCCGGACGTATCCAAGAGACCCAGTACTTC
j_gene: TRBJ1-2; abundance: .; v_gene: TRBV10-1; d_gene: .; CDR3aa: CASSEYRRDGYTF; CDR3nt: TGCGCCAGCAGTGAGTACCGAAGGGATGGCTACACCTTC
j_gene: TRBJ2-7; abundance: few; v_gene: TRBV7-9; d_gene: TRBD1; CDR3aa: CASSSDRDSYEQYF; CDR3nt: TGTGCCAGCAGCTCCGACAGGGACTCCTACGAGCAGTACTTC
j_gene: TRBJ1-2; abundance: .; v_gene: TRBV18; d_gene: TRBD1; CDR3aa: CASSPTDRGLRGYTF; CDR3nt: TGTGCCAGCTCACCCACAGACAGGGGGCTTCGAGGCTACACCTTC
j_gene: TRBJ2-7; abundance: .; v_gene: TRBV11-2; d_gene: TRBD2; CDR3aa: CASSLGRGGLNSYEQYF; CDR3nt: TGTGCCAGCAGCTTAGGGCGGGGGGGACTAAATTCCTACGAGCAGTACTTC
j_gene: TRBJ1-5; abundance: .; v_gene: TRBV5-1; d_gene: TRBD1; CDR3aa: CASRRDSGNQPQHF; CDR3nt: TGCGCCAGCAGGAGGGACAGTGGCAATCAGCCCCAGCATTTT
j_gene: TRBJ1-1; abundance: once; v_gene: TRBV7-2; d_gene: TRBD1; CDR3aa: CASSTNGHRGAEAFF; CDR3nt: TGTGCCAGCAGCACCAACGGGCACAGGGGCGCTGAAGCTTTCTTT
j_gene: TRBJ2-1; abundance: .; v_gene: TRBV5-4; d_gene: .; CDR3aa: CASSLAGASGDEQFF; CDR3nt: TGTGCCAGCAGCCTGGCCGGGGCCTCGGGGGATGAGCAGTTCTTC
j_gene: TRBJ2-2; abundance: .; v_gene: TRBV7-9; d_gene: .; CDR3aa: CASSSRGVTGELFF; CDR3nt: TGTGCCAGCAGCTCTAGGGGGGTGACGGGGGAGCTGTTTTTT
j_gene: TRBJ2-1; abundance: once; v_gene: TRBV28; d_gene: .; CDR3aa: CASRRNRDPYNEQFF; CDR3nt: TGTGCCAGCAGACGCAACAGGGATCCCTACAATGAGCAGTTCTTC
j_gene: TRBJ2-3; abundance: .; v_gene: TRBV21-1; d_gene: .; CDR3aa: CASRPRSIAGGTDTQYF; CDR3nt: TGTGCCAGCAGGCCCAGGAGTATAGCGGGAGGAACAGATACGCAGTATTTT
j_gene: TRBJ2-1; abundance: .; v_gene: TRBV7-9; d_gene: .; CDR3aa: CASSSYPNEQFF; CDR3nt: TGTGCCAGCAGCTCCTACCCAAATGAGCAGTTCTTC
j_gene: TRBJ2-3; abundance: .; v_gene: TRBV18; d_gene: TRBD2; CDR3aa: CASSPSLLTSARADTQYF; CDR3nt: TGTGCCAGCTCACCCTCATTACTGACTAGCGCGAGGGCTGATACGCAGTATTTT
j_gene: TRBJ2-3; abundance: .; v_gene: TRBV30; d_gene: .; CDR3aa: CACVSSTDTQYF; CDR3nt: TGTGCCTGTGTGAGCAGCACAGATACGCAGTATTTT
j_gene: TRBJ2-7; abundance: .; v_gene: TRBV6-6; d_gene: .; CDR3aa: CASSYSGSKYEQYF; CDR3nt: TGTGCCAGCAGTTACTCCGGGAGCAAGTACGAGCAGTACTTC
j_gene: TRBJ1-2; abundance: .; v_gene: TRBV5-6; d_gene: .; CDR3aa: CASSPGRNYGYTF; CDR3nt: TGTGCCAGCAGCCCGGGCAGAAACTATGGCTACACCTTC
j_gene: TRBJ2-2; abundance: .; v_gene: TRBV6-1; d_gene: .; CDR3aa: CASIDGERHAGELFF; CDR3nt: TGTGCCAGCATTGACGGAGAGAGGCACGCCGGGGAGCTGTTTTTT
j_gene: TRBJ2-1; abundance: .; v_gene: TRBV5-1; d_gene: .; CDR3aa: CASSLTQEQFF; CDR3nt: TGCGCCAGCAGCTTGACTCAAGAGCAGTTCTTC
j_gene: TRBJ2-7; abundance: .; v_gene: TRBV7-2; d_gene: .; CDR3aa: CASRQGLTEYYEQYF; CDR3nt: TGTGCCAGCAGACAGGGACTCACCGAATACTACGAGCAGTACTTC
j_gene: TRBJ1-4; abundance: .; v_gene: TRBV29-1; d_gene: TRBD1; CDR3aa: CSSQGAPGEKLFF; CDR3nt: TGCAGCTCTCAGGGGGCGCCGGGAGAAAAACTGTTTTTT
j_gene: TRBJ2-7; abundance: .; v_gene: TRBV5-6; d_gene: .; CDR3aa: CASSLSTYEQYF; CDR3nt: TGTGCCAGCAGCTTGTCCACCTACGAGCAGTACTTC
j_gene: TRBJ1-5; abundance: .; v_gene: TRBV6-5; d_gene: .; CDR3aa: CASSYSAGPNQPQHF; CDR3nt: TGTGCCAGCAGTTACTCGGCAGGGCCAAATCAGCCCCAGCATTTT